The clone carrying this TCR beta chain was recorded only once. What it binds is not known. RNA, at about 0.45 to 1 ug, was reverse transcribed with random hexamers. An immunoSEQ multiplex PCR amplified TCR beta CDR3 over 54 Vbeta and 13 Jbeta. TCRdb re-derived calls from the immunoSEQ multiplex PCR reads in MiXCR, one entry per CDR3 protein. The sample includes around 200,000 distinct CDR3 sequences, approximately 95% seen only once; the top ten take around 0.082%. Germline V lookup: CDR1 SGHVS, CDR2 FNYEAQ. Trimming left V 1 base short and J 6 bases short, with 18 bases between. This CDR3 is built from 16 residues. CD8+ and CD4+ T cells from blood underwent TCR beta sequencing. The multiple sclerosis controls were treatment-naive patients with relapsing-remitting disease that was stable or active. This entry comes from a study of CD8 T cells in Susac syndrome. Study results and limitations: The study conceded that its TCR sequencing and HLA analysis involved relatively few individuals.

This TCR was sampled from a human donor with multiple sclerosis. Sequences were obtained from CD4+ T cells from PBMCs. The chain uses TRBV7-6 and TRBJ1-2; D is undetermined. This chain's CDR3 is CASSLGMPESGDGYTF. The CDR3 DNA sequence: TGTGCCAGCAGCTTAGGGATGCCAGAAAGTGGGGATGGCTACACCTTC.